This TCR beta chain emerged from a study of shared clonotypes between healthy human individuals. This clone is a singleton in its sample. J gave up 1 base and V 5 bases, and 4 bases lay outside the gene matches. The germline gives CDR1 SGHNT, CDR2 YYREEE (reference sequence). This CDR3 has 14 amino acids. Sequencing used immunoSEQ multiplex PCR; TCRdb keeps in-frame clones, though not all of them. Of roughly 2.2 million clones in the sample, approximately 93% were seen once. This chain connects TRBV5-4 to TRBJ2-3; 7 bases are shared with TRBD2. Sequenced input: naive CD4+ T cells from PBMCs. Subset specified: CD45RA+ positively selected. The receptor was derived from a man aged 18 to 29 in good health. Some clones in this sample may be carry-over from other donors' samples. CDR3 sequence: CASSLTSRTDTQYF. The CDR3 DNA is TGTGCCAGCAGTCTGACTAGCCGCACAGATACGCAGTATTTT.